This T cell receptor beta chain comes out of a study of T cell repertoires in cytomegalovirus infection. As for the study in general: Public TCR beta signatures indicated both CMV infection and matching HLA type.

General study findings and limits: HLA-C-restricted CMV clonotypes gave the most frequent clonotype in two of eight donors.

About this clonotype itself: What it binds is not known. A much larger clone lies one base from this, so it may be a read error.

Germline assignment: CDR1 SGHTA and CDR2 FQGTGA. This CDR3 comprises 17 residues. TCRdb processed the reads anew with MiXCR; each CDR3 protein has one entry. The table includes some 600,000 distinct CDR3 sequences, more than 20% detected once. This TCR was sampled from a human donor in good health (CMV status not recorded). Some clones in this sample may be carry-over from other donors' samples. The chain joins TRBV7-3 to TRBJ2-2; D tentatively fits TRBD1 or TRBD2 (5 bases each). The sample comprised CD8+ T cells from PBMCs. The CDR3 loop is CTSSLIGGNANTGELFF. The DNA of the CDR3 is TGTACCAGCAGCTTAATTGGGGGTAACGCGAACACCGGGGAGCTGTTTTTT.